This T cell receptor (beta chain) came from a study of T-cell reconstitution after alpha-beta-depleted transplantation in children. The CDR3 spans 15 residues. Germline CDR1 is SQVTM and CDR2 is ANQGSEA. The V end lost 7 bases, the J end lost 5 bases, and 23 bases lay between the germline ends. Unique molecular identifiers were built into the TCRbeta library. TCRdb re-derived calls from the PCR reads in MiXCR, one entry per CDR3 protein. This table holds around 370,000 distinct CDR3 sequences, 10% found once. This clonotype was picked up many times. V and J are TRBV29-1 and TRBJ1-1; D is possibly TRBD1 (5 bases). The material was PBMCs from the stem cell graft donor, obtained from the stem cell graft. The receptor was derived from a human donor who donated a stem cell graft to a child with acute lymphoblastic leukemia. In DNA form, the CDR3 reads TGCAGCGGTAGTCCCGGCGGGACCCTACGGACTGAAGCTTTCTTT. As protein: CSGSPGGTLRTEAFF.